The 5 T cell receptor beta chains reported below all come from one sample, sequenced in a study of blood T cell repertoires in COVID-19. Measured with immunoSEQ multiplex PCR; TCRdb has only the in-frame clones, and not every one. The data show about 370,000 clones, 85% to 90% seen once. The sample was PBMCs or T cells enriched from blood (not recorded which). All receptors come from a man in his late teens or twenties who had recovered from COVID-19.

The rearrangement joins TRBV2 to TRBJ2-5; D possibly corresponds to TRBD1 (6 bases). V lost 7 bases and J lost 7, with 19 bases in between. CDR1 and CDR2 (germline): SNHLY, FYNNEI. The CDR3 extends over 14 amino acids. CDR3 nucleotides: TGTGCCAGCAACCAAGGGACAAGCCCCGCGACCCAGTACTTC. This translates into CASNQGTSPATQYF.

The chain carries TRBV27 and TRBJ2-1, with 10 bases that match TRBD2. CDR3 length: 15 amino acids. Germline CDR1 reads MNHEY; CDR2 reads SMNVEV (reference sequence). V was pared by 2 bases and J by 2 bases, with 0 bases of the junction left unmatched. The CDR3 region has the DNA TGTGCCAGCAGTTTACTAGCGGGAGCCTACAATGAGCAGTTCTTC. Translated: CASSLLAGAYNEQFF.

The chain has TRBV4-1 and TRBJ1-3; D is ambiguous. This CDR3 comprises 17 residues. Deletions cut 0 bases from V and 4 bases from J, with 16 bases between. CDR1 is MGHRA, CDR2 YSYEKL, per germline. The CDR3 region has the DNA TGCGCCAGCAGCCAAGATGGAGGAGGAAGTCGCGGAAACACCATATATTTT. This sequence encodes CASSQDGGGSRGNTIYF.

This rearrangement joins TRBV5-1 to TRBJ1-2; 11 bases map to TRBD1. The germline V gene has CDR1 SGHRS and CDR2 YFSETQ. The CDR3 extends over 17 amino acids. V lost 5 bases, J lost 1 base, and 10 bases stayed unmatched. The CDR3 protein is CASRPPGQGEVNYGYTF. The CDR3 nucleotides read TGCGCCAGCAGACCACCGGGACAGGGGGAAGTTAACTATGGCTACACCTTC.

This sequence joins TRBV4-1 and TRBJ1-1; maybe TRBD1 (6 bases). Per germline, CDR1 MGHRA and CDR2 YSYEKL. The V and J ends lost 3 bases and 0 bases respectively, with 8 bases between them. The CDR3 totals 14 residues. The CDR3 region is CASSQTGLNTEAFF. The CDR3 DNA is TGCGCCAGCAGCCAGACAGGACTGAACACTGAAGCTTTCTTT.